The 3 T cell receptor beta chains in this list originate from one sample, sequenced in a study of human T cells and chemical hapten exposure (dated by TCRdb to the early 2020s). The library was made by RACE. The data were produced on a NextSeq 500. In TCRdb, the public reads were trimmed at Q25 with fastp and aligned with MiXCR, with productive beta chains retained. Rows are unified per CDR3 protein, each entry keeping the most common DNA and genes. This sample holds roughly 64,000 distinct CDR3 sequences; roughly 9.6% were observed only once. The ten largest clones represent roughly 2.3% of the sample. The sample's time point, from its label and the paper: patch test 3, about 24 weeks after DPC sensitization. Reading the label with the study, this specimen's treatment or condition is: therapeutic diphenylcyclopropenone sensitization with weekly scalp DPC. The sequencing used whole blood, collected in connection with sensitization to the hapten diphenylcyclopropenone (DPC). The origin of the receptors is a woman aged 30 to 39 with alopecia areata. Some clones in this sample may be carry-over from other donors' samples.

This clonotype was found many times. V gene TRBV7-6 combines with J gene TRBJ2-5; 9 bases line up with TRBD1. Germline assignment: CDR1 SGHVS and CDR2 FNYEAQ. This CDR3 contains 18 residues. The V segment lost 7 bases and the J segment 0 bases; nucleotides outside the gene matches: 15. Written as DNA, the CDR3 is TGTGCCAGCACCGATGTCTGGGAACAGGGGGCCTACCAAGAGACCCAGTACTTC. The encoded protein is CASTDVWEQGAYQETQYF.

This clonotype was seen only a few times. The chain has TRBV4-3 and TRBJ1-6, with D tentatively TRBD1 (5 bases). The CDR3 has 16 amino acids. Deletions cut 0 bases from V and 8 bases from J, with 14 bases between. Germline lookup yields CDR1 LGHNA and CDR2 YSLEER. CDR3 in DNA: TGCGCCAGCAGCCAAGAAATCGGACACCTTGATTCACCCCTCCACTTT. This translates into CASSQEIGHLDSPLHF.

The rearrangement joins TRBV3-1 to TRBJ1-6; D possibly corresponds to TRBD1 (5 bases). The CDR3 covers 13 residues. Germline CDR1 LGHDT, CDR2 YNNKEL (reference sequence). With 3 bases removed from V and 7 bases from J, the gap between germline ends came to 7 bases. CDR3 region: CASSQGLNSPLHF. CDR3 sequence (DNA): TGTGCCAGCAGCCAGGGACTGAATTCACCCCTCCACTTT.